Shown below are 14 T cell receptor beta chains from a single sample sequenced in a study of blood T cells in healthy people across ages. With a J-beta primer mix and a sample-barcoded 5' primer, a second PCR ran roughly 7 to 11 cycles. TCRdb itself ran the 5' RACE reads through MiXCR, one entry per CDR3 protein. The table has about 580,000 distinct CDR3 sequences, around half seen once; the top ten hold roughly 24%. Sequenced: blood. The source of these receptors is a man aged 80 or over in good health.

This chain uses TRBV24-1 with TRBJ1-1; D gene ambiguous. This CDR3 is built from 15 residues. Trimming stripped 2 bases from V and 3 bases from J, with 12 bases between. Germline loops: CDR1 KGHDR, CDR2 SFDVKD. The CDR3 DNA follows: TGTGCCACCAGTGATTCCTCGGACGGTCACACTGAAGCTTTCTTT. Translated: CATSDSSDGHTEAFF.

The rearrangement links TRBV20-1 to TRBJ2-7, with D uncertain. The J call may not be correct, given that the DNA end is closer to TRBJ2-5. The CDR3 totals 12 residues. Germline loops: CDR1 DFQATT, CDR2 SNEGSKA (reference sequence). The CDR3 protein is CSAHSFQETQYF. CDR3 sequence (DNA): TGCAGTGCACACAGCTTCCAAGAGACCCAGTACTTC.

The rearrangement links TRBV7-8 to TRBJ2-3, with D tentatively TRBD2 (5 bases). This CDR3 contains 20 residues. CDR1 and CDR2 (germline): SGHVS, FQNEAQ. Deletions cut 2 bases from V and 4 bases from J, with 28 bases between. CDR3 loop: CASSLRSLLQTTPGADTQYF. DNA for the CDR3: TGTGCCAGCAGCTTACGGTCTCTGCTACAGACTACCCCAGGCGCAGATACGCAGTATTTT.

The chain carries TRBV5-6 and TRBJ2-5; D is perhaps TRBD1 (5 bases). Germline lookup yields CDR1 SGHDT and CDR2 YYEEEE. The CDR3 runs to 14 residues. V was cut by 4 bases and J by 10 bases, with 20 bases left in between. The CDR3 reads CASSTWSGRVVQYF. Here the CDR3 DNA reads TGTGCCAGCAGCACATGGTCGGGCAGGGTGGTCCAGTACTTC.

The V and J genes are TRBV2 and TRBJ2-7; D possibly corresponds to TRBD2 (7 bases). The V end was cut by 3 bases, the J end by 4 bases, with 16 bases between. In germline, CDR1 is SNHLY, CDR2 FYNNEI. The CDR3 extends over 15 amino acids. The CDR3, as DNA: TGTGCCAGCAGTGATGGGGGCCTAGCGGTTTACGAGCAGTACTTC. Protein: CASSDGGLAVYEQYF.

This CDR3 is CSAGTLRATEAFF. Written as DNA, the CDR3 is TGCAGTGCTGGGACCCTTCGGGCCACTGAAGCTTTCTTT. V usage is TRBV20-1 and J usage is TRBJ1-1; D is perhaps TRBD1 (5 bases). V was pared by 5 bases and J by 4 bases, with 14 bases between. The V gene's germline CDR1 is DFQATT and CDR2 SNEGSKA (reference sequence). The CDR3 spans 13 residues.

There are many counts of this clonotype. V and J are TRBV6-5 and TRBJ1-1; TRBD1 agrees at 12 bases. Germline V gene sequence: CDR1 MNHEY, CDR2 SVGAGI. This CDR3 has 17 residues. V lost 4 bases to trimming and J lost 4 bases; unmatched junction nucleotides: 10. DNA of the CDR3: TGTGCCAGCAGTTCCCGGGGACAGGGGGCTGGGGCCACTGAAGCTTTCTTT. It translates to CASSSRGQGAGATEAFF.

Only a few counts were recorded for this clonotype. The rearrangement links TRBV20-1 to TRBJ2-3, with 8 nucleotides matching TRBD2. The J segment lost 0 bases and the V segment lost 3 bases, leaving 11 bases of the junction unmatched. CDR1 is DFQATT, CDR2 SNEGSKA, per germline (reference sequence). CDR3 length equals 17 residues. The CDR3 coding sequence is TGCAGTGCTAGGGGTGGCGGGGGGCCAAATAGCACAGATACGCAGTATTTT. The encoded protein is CSARGGGGPNSTDTQYF.

This chain joins TRBV5-6 and TRBJ2-1, with D perhaps matching TRBD1 (6 bases). Germline values: CDR1 SGHDT, CDR2 YYEEEE. Between the trimmed V and J ends, which lost 3 bases and 1 base, there was a span of 14 bases. The CDR3 totals 16 residues. The CDR3 nucleotides read TGTGCCAGCAGCTATCTACGGACAGAGTCCTACAATGAGCAGTTCTTC. It codes for CASSYLRTESYNEQFF.

The chain carries TRBV7-2 and TRBJ2-7; D remains ambiguous. From germline, CDR1 is SGHTA and CDR2 FQGNSA. The V and J ends lost 5 bases and 0 bases respectively, with 11 bases between them. CDR3 length equals 14 residues. CDR3 nucleotides: TGTGCCAGCAGCCTCGGACGGAACTCCTACGAGCAGTACTTC. Translating it yields CASSLGRNSYEQYF.

The table lists this clonotype with a count of one. In nucleotides, the CDR3 is TGTGCCAGCAGCCCCGCGTACAGCGCGAACACCGGGGAGCTGTTTTTT. It specifies CASSPAYSANTGELFF. The chain carries TRBV7-6 and TRBJ2-2, with D uncertain. V lost 5 bases to trimming and J lost 0 bases, with 13 bases between them. The CDR3 is 16 amino acids. Germline CDR1 is SGHVS and CDR2 is FNYEAQ.

This clonotype was counted between two and nine times. The chain joins TRBV7-3 to TRBJ2-3; no clear D. Trimming took off 2 bases at V and 4 bases at J, with 10 bases between the two ends. There are 14 residues in the CDR3. CDR1 SGHTA and CDR2 FQGTGA come from the germline V gene. CDR3 DNA sequence: TGTGCCAGCAGCTTAGGACCACGAGCAGATACGCAGTATTTT. This codes for CASSLGPRADTQYF.

This clonotype was seen a few times. This rearrangement joins TRBV11-1 to TRBJ1-5; weak D call: TRBD1 (5 bases). V was shortened by 5 bases and J by 7 bases, with 9 bases between the two germline ends. The length of the CDR3 is 12 residues. Germline V gene lookup returns CDR1 SGHAT and CDR2 FQDESV (reference sequence). The CDR3 here is CASSHRGQPQHF. CDR3 DNA sequence: TGTGCCAGCAGCCATCGGGGGCAGCCCCAGCATTTT. Drawing the rest from reference TRBV11-1 and TRBJ1-5, the complete variable domain is EAEVAQSPRYKITEKSQAVAFWCDPISGHATLYWYRQILGQGPELLVQFQDESVVDDSQLPKDRFSAERLKGVDSTLKIQPAELGDSAMYLCASSHRGQPQHFGDGTRLSIL.

This chain joins TRBV7-2 and TRBJ2-7, with 11 bases aligning to TRBD2. The germline gives CDR1 SGHTA, CDR2 FQGNSA. The J segment lost 2 bases and the V segment lost 5 bases, leaving 5 bases of the junction unmatched. This CDR3 spans 15 amino acids. The CDR3 reads CASSRPSGRPYEQYF. Here the CDR3 DNA reads TGTGCCAGCAGCCGACCTAGCGGGAGGCCCTACGAGCAGTACTTC.